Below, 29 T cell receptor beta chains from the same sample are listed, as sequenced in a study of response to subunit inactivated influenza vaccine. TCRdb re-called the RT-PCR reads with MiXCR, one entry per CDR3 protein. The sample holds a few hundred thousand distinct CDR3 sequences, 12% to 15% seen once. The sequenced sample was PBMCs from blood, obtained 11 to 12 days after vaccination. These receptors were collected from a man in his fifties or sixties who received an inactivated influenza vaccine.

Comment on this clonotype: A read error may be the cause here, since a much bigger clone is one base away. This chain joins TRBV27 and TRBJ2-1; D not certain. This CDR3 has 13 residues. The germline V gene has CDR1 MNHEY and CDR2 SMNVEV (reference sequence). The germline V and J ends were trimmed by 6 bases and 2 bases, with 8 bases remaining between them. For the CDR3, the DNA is TGTGCCAGCAGCCCTAATACCTACAATGAGCAGTTCTTC. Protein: CASSPNTYNEQFF.

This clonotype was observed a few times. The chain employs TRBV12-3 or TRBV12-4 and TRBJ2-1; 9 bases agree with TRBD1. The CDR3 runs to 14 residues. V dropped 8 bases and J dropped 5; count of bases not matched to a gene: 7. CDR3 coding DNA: TGTGCCAGCGGCAGACAGGGGGGTAACAATGAGCAGTTCTTC. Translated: CASGRQGGNNEQFF.

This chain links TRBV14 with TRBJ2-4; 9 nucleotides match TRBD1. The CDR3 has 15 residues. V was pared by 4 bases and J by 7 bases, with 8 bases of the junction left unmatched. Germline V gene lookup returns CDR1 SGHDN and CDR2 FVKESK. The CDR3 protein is CASSPTGGPGNIQYF. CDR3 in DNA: TGTGCCAGCAGCCCCACAGGGGGCCCTGGGAACATTCAGTACTTC.

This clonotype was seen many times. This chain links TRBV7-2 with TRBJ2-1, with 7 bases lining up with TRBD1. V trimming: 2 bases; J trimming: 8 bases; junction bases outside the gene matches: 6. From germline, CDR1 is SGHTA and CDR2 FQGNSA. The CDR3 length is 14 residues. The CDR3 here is CASSLSNDRDEQFF. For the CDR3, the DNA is TGTGCCAGCAGCTTATCGAATGACAGGGATGAGCAGTTCTTC. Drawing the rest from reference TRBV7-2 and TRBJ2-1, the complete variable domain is GAGVSQSPSNKVTEKGKDVELRCDPISGHTALYWYRQSLGQGLEFLIYFQGNSAPDKSGLPSDRFSAERTGGSVSTLTIQRTQQEDSAVYLCASSLSNDRDEQFFGPGTRLTVL.

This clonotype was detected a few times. The CDR3 reads CASSLLGLAGVDEQFF. The CDR3 nucleotides read TGTGCCAGCAGTTTATTGGGACTAGCGGGAGTGGATGAGCAGTTCTTC. This chain links TRBV28 with TRBJ2-1, with TRBD2 matching over 14 bases. CDR3 length equals 16 residues. Trimming cost V 1 base and J 8 bases; bases outside gene matches: 4. Germline-derived CDR1 and CDR2 are MDHEN and SYDVKM.

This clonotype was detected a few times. The CDR3 spells CSAHYRGHDNEQFF. In DNA form, the CDR3 reads TGCAGTGCTCACTACAGGGGGCACGACAATGAGCAGTTCTTC. The J gene is TRBJ2-1, the V gene TRBV20-1, with 9 positions matching TRBD1. The CDR3 covers 14 residues. Germline V gene lookup returns CDR1 DFQATT and CDR2 SNEGSKA (reference sequence). Trimming at V came to 5 bases and at J to 5 bases, leaving 7 bases not matched to a gene.

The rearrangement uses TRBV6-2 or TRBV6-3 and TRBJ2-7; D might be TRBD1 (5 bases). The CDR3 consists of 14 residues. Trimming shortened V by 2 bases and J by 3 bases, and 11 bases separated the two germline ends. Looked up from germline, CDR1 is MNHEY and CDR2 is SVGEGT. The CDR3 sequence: CASSYHGGHYEQYF. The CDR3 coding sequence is TGTGCCAGCAGTTACCACGGTGGACACTACGAGCAGTACTTC.

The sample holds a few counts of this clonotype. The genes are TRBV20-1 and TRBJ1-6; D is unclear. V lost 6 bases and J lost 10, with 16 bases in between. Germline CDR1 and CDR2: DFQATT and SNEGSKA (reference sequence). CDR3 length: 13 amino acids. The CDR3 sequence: CSALKVLGSPLHF. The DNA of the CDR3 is TGCAGTGCCCTCAAGGTTCTTGGATCACCCCTCCACTTT.

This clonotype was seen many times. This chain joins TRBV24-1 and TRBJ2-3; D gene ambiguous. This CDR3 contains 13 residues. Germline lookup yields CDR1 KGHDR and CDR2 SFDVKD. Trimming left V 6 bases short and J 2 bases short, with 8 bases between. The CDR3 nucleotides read TGTGCCACCAGTCTGGGGAACACAGATACGCAGTATTTT. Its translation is CATSLGNTDTQYF.

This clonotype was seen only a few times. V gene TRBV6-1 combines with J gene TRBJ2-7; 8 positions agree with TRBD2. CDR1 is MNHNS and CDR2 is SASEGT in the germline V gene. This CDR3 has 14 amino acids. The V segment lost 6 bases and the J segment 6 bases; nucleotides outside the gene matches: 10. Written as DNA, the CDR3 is TGTGCCAGCAGAATCTCGGGAGGGCCTCTCGAGCAGTACTTC. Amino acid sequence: CASRISGGPLEQYF.

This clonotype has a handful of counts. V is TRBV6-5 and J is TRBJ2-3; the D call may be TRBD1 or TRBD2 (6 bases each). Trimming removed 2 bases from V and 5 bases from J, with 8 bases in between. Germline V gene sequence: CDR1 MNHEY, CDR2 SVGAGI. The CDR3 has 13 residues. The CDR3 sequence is CASSYRGQDTQYF. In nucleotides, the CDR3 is TGTGCCAGCAGTTACCGGGGGCAAGATACGCAGTATTTT.

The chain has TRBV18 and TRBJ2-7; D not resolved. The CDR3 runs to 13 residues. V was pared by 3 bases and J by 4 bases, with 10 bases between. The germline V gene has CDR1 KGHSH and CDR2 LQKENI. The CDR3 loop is CASSPVAVYEQYF. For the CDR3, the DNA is TGTGCCAGCTCACCTGTTGCTGTGTACGAGCAGTACTTC.

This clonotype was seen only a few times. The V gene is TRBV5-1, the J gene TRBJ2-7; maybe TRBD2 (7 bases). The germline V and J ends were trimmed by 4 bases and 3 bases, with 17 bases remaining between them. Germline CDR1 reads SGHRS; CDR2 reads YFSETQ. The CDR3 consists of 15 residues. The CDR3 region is CASSGGGASHYEQYF. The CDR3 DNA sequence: TGCGCCAGCAGCGGGGGGGGGGCCTCCCACTACGAGCAGTACTTC. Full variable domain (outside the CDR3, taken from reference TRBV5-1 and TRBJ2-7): KAGVTQTPRYLIKTRGQQVTLSCSPISGHRSVSWYQQTPGQGLQFLFEYFSETQRNKGNFPGRFSGRQFSNSRSEMNVSTLELGDSALYLCASSGGGASHYEQYFGPGTRLTVT.

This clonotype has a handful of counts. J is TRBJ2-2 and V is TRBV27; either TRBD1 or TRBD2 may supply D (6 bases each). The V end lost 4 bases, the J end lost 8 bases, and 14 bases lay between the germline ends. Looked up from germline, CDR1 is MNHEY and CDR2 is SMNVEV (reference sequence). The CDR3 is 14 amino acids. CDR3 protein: CASSWGQGGGELFF. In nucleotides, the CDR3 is TGTGCCAGCAGTTGGGGGCAGGGAGGAGGGGAGCTGTTTTTT.

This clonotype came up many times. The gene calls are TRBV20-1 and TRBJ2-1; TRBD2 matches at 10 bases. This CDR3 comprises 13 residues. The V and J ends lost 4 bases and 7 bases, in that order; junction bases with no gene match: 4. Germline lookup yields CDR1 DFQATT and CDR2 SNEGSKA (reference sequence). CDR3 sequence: CSAMGLAWNEQFF. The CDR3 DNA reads TGCAGTGCTATGGGACTAGCGTGGAATGAGCAGTTCTTC.

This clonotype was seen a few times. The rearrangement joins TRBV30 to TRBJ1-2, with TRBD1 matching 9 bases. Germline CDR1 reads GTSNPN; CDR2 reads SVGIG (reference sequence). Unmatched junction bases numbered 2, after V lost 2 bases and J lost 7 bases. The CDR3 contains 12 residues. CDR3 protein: CAWSRQGGGYTF. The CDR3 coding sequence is TGTGCCTGGAGTCGACAGGGGGGTGGCTACACCTTC.

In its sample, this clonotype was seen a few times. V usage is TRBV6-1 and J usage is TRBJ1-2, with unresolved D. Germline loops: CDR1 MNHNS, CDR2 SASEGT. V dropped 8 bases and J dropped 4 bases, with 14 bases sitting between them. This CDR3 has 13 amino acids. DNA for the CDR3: TGTGCCAGCGGTGGGGTGGGTGTCTATGGCTACACCTTC. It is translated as CASGGVGVYGYTF.

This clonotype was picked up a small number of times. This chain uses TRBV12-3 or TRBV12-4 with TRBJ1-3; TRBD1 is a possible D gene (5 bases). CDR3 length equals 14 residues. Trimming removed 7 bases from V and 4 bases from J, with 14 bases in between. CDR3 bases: TGTGCCAGCACCCTTGCAGGGTCCGGAAACACCATATATTTT. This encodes CASTLAGSGNTIYF.

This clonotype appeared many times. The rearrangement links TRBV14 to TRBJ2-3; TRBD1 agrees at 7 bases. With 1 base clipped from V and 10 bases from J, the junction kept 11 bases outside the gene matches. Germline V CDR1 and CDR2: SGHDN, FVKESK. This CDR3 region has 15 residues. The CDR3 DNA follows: TGTGCCAGCAGCCAAGTTCAGGGGGTTAAACAAGCGCAGTATTTT. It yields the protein CASSQVQGVKQAQYF.

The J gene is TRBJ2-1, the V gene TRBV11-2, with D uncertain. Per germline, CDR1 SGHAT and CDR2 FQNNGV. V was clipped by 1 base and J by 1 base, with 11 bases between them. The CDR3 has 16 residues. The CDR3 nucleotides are TGTGCCAGCAGCTTAGGTCGCGGAACTTCCTACAATGAGCAGTTCTTC. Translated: CASSLGRGTSYNEQFF.

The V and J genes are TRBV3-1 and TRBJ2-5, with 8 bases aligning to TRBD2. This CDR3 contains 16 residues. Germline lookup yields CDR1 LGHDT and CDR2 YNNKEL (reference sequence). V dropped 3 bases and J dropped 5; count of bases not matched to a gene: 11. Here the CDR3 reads CASSHSGRGVSETQYF. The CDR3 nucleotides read TGTGCCAGCAGCCATAGTGGGCGGGGGGTATCGGAGACCCAGTACTTC.

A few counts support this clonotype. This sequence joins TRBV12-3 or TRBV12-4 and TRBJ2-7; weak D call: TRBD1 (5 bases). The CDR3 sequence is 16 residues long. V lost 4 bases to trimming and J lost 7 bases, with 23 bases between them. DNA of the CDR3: TGTGCCAGCAGTTACCGACAGCCCCTCCTACGAGGAGAGCAGTACTTC. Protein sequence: CASSYRQPLLRGEQYF.

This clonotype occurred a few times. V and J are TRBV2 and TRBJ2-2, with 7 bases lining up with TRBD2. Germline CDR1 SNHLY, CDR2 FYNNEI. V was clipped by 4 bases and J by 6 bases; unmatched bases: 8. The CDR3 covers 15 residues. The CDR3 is CASSGLARLAGELFF. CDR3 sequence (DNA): TGTGCCAGCAGTGGACTAGCTAGGTTGGCCGGGGAGCTGTTTTTT.

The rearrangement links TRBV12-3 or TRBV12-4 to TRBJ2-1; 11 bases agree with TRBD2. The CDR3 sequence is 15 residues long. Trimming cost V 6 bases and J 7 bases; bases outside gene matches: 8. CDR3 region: CASRTTGLAVNEQFF. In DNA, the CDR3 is TGTGCCAGCAGGACCACGGGACTAGCGGTTAATGAGCAGTTCTTC.

The CDR3 is CASSFRGTGGEQYF. The CDR3 DNA reads TGTGCCAGCAGCTTTAGGGGGACCGGTGGCGAGCAGTACTTC. The chain has TRBV7-2 and TRBJ2-7; D perhaps matches TRBD1 (6 bases). Germline V gives CDR1 SGHTA, CDR2 FQGNSA. Trimming shortened V by 3 bases and J by 6 bases, and 15 bases separated the two germline ends. This CDR3 has 14 amino acids.

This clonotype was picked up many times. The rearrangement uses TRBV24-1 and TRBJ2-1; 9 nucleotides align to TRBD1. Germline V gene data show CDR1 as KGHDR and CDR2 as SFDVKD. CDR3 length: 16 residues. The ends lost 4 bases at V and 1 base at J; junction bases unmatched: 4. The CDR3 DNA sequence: TGTGCCACCAGTGAGGCAGGACAGGGGTCCTACAATGAGCAGTTCTTC. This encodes CATSEAGQGSYNEQFF.

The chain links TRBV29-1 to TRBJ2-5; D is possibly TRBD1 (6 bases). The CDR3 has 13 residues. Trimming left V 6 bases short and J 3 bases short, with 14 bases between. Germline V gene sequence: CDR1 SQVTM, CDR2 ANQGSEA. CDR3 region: CSVQRTVKETQYF. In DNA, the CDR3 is TGCAGCGTCCAGCGGACAGTAAAAGAGACCCAGTACTTC.

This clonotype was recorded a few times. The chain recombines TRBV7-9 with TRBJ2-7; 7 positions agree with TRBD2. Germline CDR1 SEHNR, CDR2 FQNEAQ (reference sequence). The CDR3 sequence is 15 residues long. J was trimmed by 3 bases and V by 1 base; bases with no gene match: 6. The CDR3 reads CASSLETGGIYEQYF. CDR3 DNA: TGTGCCAGCAGCTTAGAGACGGGAGGTATCTACGAGCAGTACTTC.

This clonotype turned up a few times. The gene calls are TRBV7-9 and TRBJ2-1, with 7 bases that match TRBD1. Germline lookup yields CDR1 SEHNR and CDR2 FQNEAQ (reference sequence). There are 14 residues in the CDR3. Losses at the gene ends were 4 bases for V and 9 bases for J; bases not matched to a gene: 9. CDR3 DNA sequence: TGTGCCAGCAGCTCTTTCGACAGGGCGGTTGAGCAGTTCTTC. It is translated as CASSSFDRAVEQFF.